The 12 T cell receptor beta chains in this list originate from one sample, sequenced in a study of OX40 agonist ivuxolimab in advanced cancers. TCRdb's copy holds only in-frame clones and misses some; the assay was immunoSEQ multiplex PCR. The table has 40,000 to 45,000 clones, more than 70% seen once. The specimen comprised CD4+ or CD8+ T cells sorted from blood, sampled in a trial of the OX40 agonist ivuxolimab. The source is an adult with an advanced solid tumor such as melanoma, head and neck, liver or kidney cancer.

The chain is built from TRBV9 and TRBJ1-4; 10 positions match TRBD1. The CDR3 is 15 residues long. The germline V gene has CDR1 SGDLS and CDR2 YYNGEE. Trimming cost V 3 bases and J 8 bases; bases outside gene matches: 7. The CDR3 sequence is CASSGGGTGEEKLFF. The CDR3 DNA is TGTGCCAGCAGCGGGGGCGGGACAGGGGAGGAAAAACTGTTTTTT.

The chain links TRBV10-1 to TRBJ2-2; D remains ambiguous. Germline CDR1 is WNHNN and CDR2 is SYGVQD (reference sequence). V lost 6 bases, J lost 5 bases, and 10 bases lay in between. There are 13 residues in the CDR3. Here the CDR3 reads CASSTGSTGELFF. CDR3 coding DNA: TGCGCCAGCAGCACTGGGTCGACCGGGGAGCTGTTTTTT.

J is TRBJ2-5 and V is TRBV11-2; the D gene is possibly TRBD2 (6 bases). The J call may not be correct, given that the DNA end is closer to TRBJ2-7. Germline assignment: CDR1 SGHAT and CDR2 FQNNGV. This CDR3 is 15 amino acids long. The CDR3 DNA reads TGTGCCAGCAGCTTTGGGGGGAGTGTCGCCTACGAGCAGTACTTC. Protein sequence: CASSFGGSVAYEQYF.

This chain joins TRBV7-9 and TRBJ2-7; TRBD2 is a possible D gene (5 bases). CDR3 length: 17 residues. V shed 4 bases and J shed 2 bases, with 21 bases lying between them. Germline assignment: CDR1 SEHNR and CDR2 FQNEAQ (reference sequence). The CDR3 DNA reads as TGTGCCAGCAGCTCTCGGTTGGGAGATCACGGCACCTACGAGCAGTACTTC. Protein: CASSSRLGDHGTYEQYF.

V and J are TRBV6-6 and TRBJ2-3; D unresolved. V lost 1 base and J lost 0, with 8 bases in between. This CDR3 is built from 15 residues. CDR1 and CDR2 from the germline V gene are MNHNY and SVGAGI (reference sequence). The CDR3 bases are TGTGCCAGCAGTTACTTTGTCGGGAGCACAGATACGCAGTATTTT. It translates to CASSYFVGSTDTQYF.

The V call is TRBV30, the J call TRBJ1-5; TRBD1 aligns across 10 bases. The ends lost 4 bases at V and 7 bases at J; junction bases unmatched: 7. The CDR3 is 14 amino acids. CDR1 and CDR2 from the germline V gene are GTSNPN and SVGIG (reference sequence). DNA of the CDR3: TGTGCCTGGAATTCGGGGACAGGGGCCCAGCCCCAGCATTTT. Its protein is CAWNSGTGAQPQHF.

This chain links TRBV28 with TRBJ1-4; 7 bases match TRBD1. The CDR3 consists of 12 residues. Germline assignment: CDR1 MDHEN and CDR2 SYDVKM. The V and J ends lost 6 bases and 14 bases, in that order; junction bases with no gene match: 9. Here the CDR3 reads CASRVNDRALFF. In DNA, the CDR3 is TGTGCCAGCAGGGTAAATGACAGGGCCCTGTTTTTT.

The chain uses TRBV28 and TRBJ2-5; unclear D gene. The germline CDR1 and CDR2 sequences are MDHEN and SYDVKM. The CDR3 extends over 11 amino acids. Trimming cost V 2 bases and J 3 bases, with 1 base left between them. For the CDR3, the DNA is TGTGCCAGCAGTTTAAAAGAGACCCAGTACTTC. Translated, it gives CASSLKETQYF. The entire variable domain, with the rest obtained from reference TRBV28 and TRBJ2-5, is as follows: DVKVTQSSRYLVKRTGEKVFLECVQDMDHENMFWYRQDPGLGLRLIYFSYDVKMKEKGDIPEGYSVSREKKERFSLILESASTNQTSMYLCASSLKETQYFGPGTRLLVL.

Note on this clone: In the same sample, other DNA sequences code for this CDR3. DNA for the CDR3: TGTGCCAGCAGCCTGAGCTCCTACGAGCAGTACTTC. It yields the protein CASSLSSYEQYF. The chain links TRBV4-2 to TRBJ2-7, with D unclear. Trimming stripped 4 bases from V and 0 bases from J, with 4 bases between. CDR3 length: 12 amino acids. CDR1 LGHNA and CDR2 YNFKEQ come from the germline V gene.

V is TRBV29-1 and J is TRBJ1-3; possibly TRBD1 for D (6 bases). The V and J ends lost 2 bases and 7 bases respectively, with 12 bases between them. This CDR3 has 13 residues. Germline V gives CDR1 SQVTM, CDR2 ANQGSEA. CDR3 loop: CSVERDTGNTIYF. The CDR3 DNA is TGCAGCGTTGAACGGGACACAGGCAACACCATATATTTT. Together with reference TRBV29-1 and TRBJ1-3, the CDR3 gives the full variable domain: SAVISQKPSRDICQRGTSLTIQCQVDSQVTMMFWYRQQPGQSLTLIATANQGSEATYESGFVIDKFPISRPNLTFSTLTVSNMSPEDSSIYLCSVERDTGNTIYFGEGSWLTVV.

The gene calls are TRBV6-5 and TRBJ1-6; 10 bases fit TRBD1. The germline gives CDR1 MNHEY, CDR2 SVGAGI. The J segment lost 13 bases and the V segment lost 5 bases, leaving 8 bases of the junction unmatched. The CDR3 runs to 14 residues. This CDR3 reads CASSRPGTGVPLHF. In nucleotides, the CDR3 is TGTGCCAGCAGTCGTCCCGGGACAGGGGTTCCCCTCCACTTT.

The CDR3 nucleotides are TGTGCCAGCAGCCAAGACGGCAGGCGGAACACTGAAGCTTTCTTT. As protein: CASSQDGRRNTEAFF. This chain connects TRBV14 to TRBJ1-1; D unresolved. Germline CDR1 SGHDN, CDR2 FVKESK. Trimming shortened V by 0 bases and J by 1 base, and 9 bases separated the two germline ends. This CDR3 is built from 15 residues.